The 25 T cell receptor beta chains below all came from one sample that was sequenced in a study of blood T cell repertoires in COVID-19. Libraries were prepared by immunoSEQ multiplex PCR; TCRdb keeps only in-frame clonotypes and omits some of them. This table holds some 100,000 clones, roughly 92% found once. Material: peripheral blood. The source of these receptors is a man in his 70s with acute or convalescent COVID-19.

The chain couples TRBV5-1 to TRBJ2-5; 8 bases align to TRBD2. This CDR3 has 15 residues. Looked up from germline, CDR1 is SGHRS and CDR2 is YFSETQ. V gave up 6 bases and J gave up 5 bases; unmatched junction bases: 12. In DNA, the CDR3 is TGCGCCAGCACCCCTCTGGGACTAGGTGGTGAGACCCAGTACTTC. Its protein product is CASTPLGLGGETQYF.

J is TRBJ1-5 and V is TRBV27, with D tentatively TRBD1 (6 bases). This CDR3 region has 15 residues. Per the germline V gene, CDR1 is MNHEY and CDR2 is SMNVEV (reference sequence). V shed 5 bases and J shed 5 bases, with 16 bases lying between them. The CDR3 nucleotides are TGTGCCAGCAGTCTGTCAGGGGAAGTCTATCAGCCCCAGCATTTT. Amino acid sequence: CASSLSGEVYQPQHF.

The rearrangement links TRBV5-1 to TRBJ1-5; D is uncertain. The CDR3 is 14 amino acids. V was trimmed by 7 bases and J by 0 bases, leaving 11 bases between them. Germline CDR1 SGHRS, CDR2 YFSETQ. The CDR3 loop reads CASRPGDSNQPQHF. CDR3 nucleotide sequence: TGCGCCAGCCGCCCCGGGGATAGCAATCAGCCCCAGCATTTT.

V usage is TRBV30 and J usage is TRBJ1-1; a weak D match, TRBD1 (5 bases). This CDR3 contains 15 residues. Deletions cut 2 bases from V and 0 bases from J, with 13 bases between. The germline CDR1 and CDR2 sequences are GTSNPN and SVGIG (reference sequence). This CDR3 is CAWSKQEPMNTEAFF. The CDR3 coding sequence is TGTGCCTGGAGTAAACAGGAACCTATGAACACTGAAGCTTTCTTT. Full variable domain (rest looked up from reference TRBV30 and TRBJ1-1): SQTIHQWPATLVQPVGSPLSLECTVEGTSNPNLYWYRQAAGRGLQLLFYSVGIGQISSEVPQNLSASRPQDRQFILSSKKLLLSDSGFYLCAWSKQEPMNTEAFFGQGTRLTVV.

The rearrangement uses TRBV29-1 and TRBJ2-3, with 8 positions matching TRBD1. Germline loops: CDR1 SQVTM, CDR2 ANQGSEA. V shed 4 bases and J 6 bases; nucleotides not matched to a gene: 15. The CDR3 loop spans 16 amino acids. For the CDR3, the DNA is TGCAGCGTTGCATGGTATTGGACAGGGAAAGGGGATACGCAGTATTTT. Amino acids: CSVAWYWTGKGDTQYF.

The V gene is TRBV6-1, the J gene TRBJ2-3; TRBD1 matches 7 bases. The junction had 8 bases not matched to a gene; V was cut back by 1 base and J by 1 base. Per germline, CDR1 MNHNS and CDR2 SASEGT. This CDR3 is built from 17 residues. This chain's CDR3 is CASSEGGQSVGTDTQYF. CDR3 sequence (DNA): TGTGCCAGCAGTGAAGGGGGACAGTCGGTTGGCACAGATACGCAGTATTTT.

DNA for the CDR3: TGTGCCAGCAGTTACTCTCGGGTGAAGGTTCAGCCCCAGCATTTT. Translating it yields CASSYSRVKVQPQHF. This chain links TRBV6-5 with TRBJ1-5, with no clear D. This CDR3 region has 15 residues. Per germline, CDR1 MNHEY and CDR2 SVGAGI. V dropped 0 bases and J dropped 6 bases, with 12 bases sitting between them.

This rearrangement joins TRBV9 to TRBJ2-1; D is perhaps TRBD2 (6 bases). The CDR3 spans 15 residues. The germline V gene has CDR1 SGDLS and CDR2 YYNGEE. Trimming pared 4 bases from V and 6 bases from J, leaving 17 bases between. The DNA for the CDR3 is TGTGCCAGCAGCACATCCGGGACTCCCGCCAATGAGCAGTTCTTC. Encoded protein: CASSTSGTPANEQFF.

The chain recombines TRBV4-3 with TRBJ2-1; D perhaps matches TRBD2 (5 bases). CDR1 is LGHNA, CDR2 YSLEER, per germline. V gave up 2 bases and J gave up 2 bases, with 13 bases separating them. The CDR3 runs to 16 residues. The CDR3 reads CASSQSWESPYNEQFF. The DNA of the CDR3 is TGCGCCAGCAGCCAATCATGGGAGTCCCCCTACAATGAGCAGTTCTTC.

The chain joins TRBV28 to TRBJ1-4; TRBD1 is a possible D gene (5 bases). The CDR3 runs to 14 residues. Germline V gene lookup returns CDR1 MDHEN and CDR2 SYDVKM. The V gene lost 6 bases and the J gene lost 8 bases, with 16 bases spanning the gap. CDR3 region: CASRTGTLREKLFF. CDR3 bases: TGTGCCAGCAGGACCGGGACTCTGCGGGAAAAACTGTTTTTT. Variable domain in full (rest from reference TRBV28 and TRBJ1-4): DVKVTQSSRYLVKRTGEKVFLECVQDMDHENMFWYRQDPGLGLRLIYFSYDVKMKEKGDIPEGYSVSREKKERFSLILESASTNQTSMYLCASRTGTLREKLFFGSGTQLSVL.

The rearrangement links TRBV6-2 or TRBV6-3 to TRBJ2-5; possible D gene TRBD2, 5 bases. V was trimmed by 5 bases and J by 3 bases, leaving 19 bases between them. The germline CDR1 and CDR2 sequences are MNHEY and SVGEGT. CDR3 length: 16 amino acids. CDR3 bases: TGTGCCAGCAGTACATTCCCGGGGTCGTGGGAAGAGACCCAGTACTTC. Translating it yields CASSTFPGSWEETQYF.

V and J are TRBV5-1 and TRBJ2-3; the match to TRBD2 covers 7 bases. Germline V gives CDR1 SGHRS, CDR2 YFSETQ. The CDR3 extends over 16 amino acids. Losses at the gene ends were 3 bases for V and 0 bases for J; bases not matched to a gene: 7. The CDR3 spells CASSSEAGTSTDTQYF. In DNA, the CDR3 is TGCGCCAGCAGCTCAGAAGCGGGAACAAGCACAGATACGCAGTATTTT.

The chain is built from TRBV9 and TRBJ2-7; the match to TRBD2 covers 7 bases. Germline V lookup: CDR1 SGDLS, CDR2 YYNGEE. The trim removed 0 bases at V and 3 bases at J, leaving 6 bases unmatched. CDR3 length: 15 residues. The CDR3 reads CASSVGAGVGYEQYF. The CDR3 DNA follows: TGTGCCAGCAGCGTAGGGGCGGGAGTCGGCTACGAGCAGTACTTC.

This chain links TRBV4-2 with TRBJ1-1; D remains ambiguous. Germline CDR1 and CDR2: LGHNA and YNFKEQ. CDR3 length: 15 amino acids. V was clipped by 1 base and J by 0 bases, with 9 bases between them. Here the CDR3 DNA reads TGTGCCAGCAGCCAAGGTTCTATCATGAACACTGAAGCTTTCTTT. Protein: CASSQGSIMNTEAFF.

This chain connects TRBV7-2 to TRBJ2-1; the match to TRBD2 covers 7 bases. The V segment lost 0 bases and the J segment 5 bases; nucleotides outside the gene matches: 4. This CDR3 is built from 15 residues. Germline V lookup: CDR1 SGHTA, CDR2 FQGNSA. The CDR3: CASSLARGSNNEQFF. The CDR3 region has the DNA TGTGCCAGCAGCTTAGCTCGCGGGAGCAACAATGAGCAGTTCTTC.

The chain couples TRBV6-5 to TRBJ1-5; D is undetermined. V dropped 6 bases and J dropped 2 bases, with 5 bases sitting between them. The CDR3 is made up of 12 amino acids. Germline V gene sequence: CDR1 MNHEY, CDR2 SVGAGI. The CDR3 sequence is CASRPGNQPQHF. The DNA of the CDR3 is TGTGCCAGCAGGCCAGGCAATCAGCCCCAGCATTTT.

The chain employs TRBV10-3 and TRBJ2-3; TRBD2 matches 9 bases. The CDR3 sequence is 15 residues long. Germline values: CDR1 ENHRY, CDR2 SYGVKD. J was trimmed by 3 bases and V by 3 bases; bases with no gene match: 4. CDR3 nucleotide sequence: TGTGCCATCAGTGACTCTAGCGGGACAACAGATACGCAGTATTTT. Its protein is CAISDSSGTTDTQYF.

The rearrangement links TRBV9 to TRBJ1-4; 7 nucleotides align to TRBD1. V shed 0 bases and J 5 bases; nucleotides not matched to a gene: 1. Germline V gene sequence: CDR1 SGDLS, CDR2 YYNGEE. CDR3 size: 14 residues. In DNA form, the CDR3 reads TGTGCCAGCAGCGTAGGGGGACAGAATGAAAAACTGTTTTTT. Translation: CASSVGGQNEKLFF.

The CDR3 here is CASSGQGEEKLFF. The DNA of the CDR3 is TGTGCCAGCTCAGGGCAGGGGGAAGAAAAACTGTTTTTT. The chain joins TRBV18 to TRBJ1-4; 7 bases are a match to TRBD1. The CDR3 runs 13 residues. The germline CDR1 and CDR2 sequences are KGHSH and LQKENI. V shed 5 bases, J shed 8 bases, and the junction held 5 bases outside the gene matches.

The V gene is TRBV10-2, the J gene TRBJ2-2, with 9 bases identical to TRBD2. In germline, CDR1 is WSHSY, CDR2 SAAADI. The junction had 8 bases not matched to a gene; V was cut back by 6 bases and J by 6 bases. The CDR3 spans 15 residues. The CDR3 nucleotides are TGCGCCAGCAGGCCGGGACTAGCAAATTCCGGGGAGCTGTTTTTT. It is translated as CASRPGLANSGELFF.

The rearrangement links TRBV12-5 to TRBJ1-2; D perhaps matches TRBD1 (5 bases). The germline CDR1 and CDR2 sequences are LGHNT and FRNRAP. This CDR3 comprises 12 residues. V was clipped by 2 bases and J by 12 bases, with 13 bases between them. Here the CDR3 reads CASGLIDSKNTF. The CDR3 DNA reads as TGTGCTAGTGGTTTGATCGACAGTAAGAACACCTTC.

The chain joins TRBV27 to TRBJ1-2; the D gene is possibly TRBD1 (6 bases). The CDR3 length is 15 residues. The ends were cut back, 2 bases at V and 7 bases at J, with 17 bases in the middle. CDR1 is MNHEY and CDR2 is SMNVEV in the germline V gene (reference sequence). CDR3 amino acids: CASSLVGQFLAGYTF. DNA of the CDR3: TGTGCCAGCAGTTTAGTCGGACAGTTCCTCGCTGGCTACACCTTC.

The chain employs TRBV7-9 and TRBJ1-5; the D gene is possibly TRBD1 (6 bases). Germline assignment: CDR1 SEHNR and CDR2 FQNEAQ (reference sequence). Trimming shortened V by 3 bases and J by 5 bases, and 8 bases separated the two germline ends. The length of the CDR3 is 13 residues. The CDR3 nucleotides read TGTGCCAGCAGCTTTGAGGGGGATCAGCCCCAGCATTTT. Protein product: CASSFEGDQPQHF.

The chain couples TRBV11-2 to TRBJ1-3, with D perhaps matching TRBD1 (5 bases). Trimming removed 5 bases at V and 0 bases at J, with 11 bases between. Germline lookup yields CDR1 SGHAT and CDR2 FQNNGV. The CDR3 has 15 residues. The CDR3 DNA sequence: TGTGCCAGCAGCCCCCGGGGGTACTCTGGAAACACCATATATTTT. Protein: CASSPRGYSGNTIYF. Using reference TRBV11-2 and TRBJ1-3 for the parts outside the CDR3, the full variable domain is EAGVAQSPRYKIIEKRQSVAFWCNPISGHATLYWYQQILGQGPKLLIQFQNNGVVDDSQLPKDRFSAERLKGVDSTLKIQPAKLEDSAVYLCASSPRGYSGNTIYFGEGSWLTVV.

The chain has TRBV15 and TRBJ2-1, with TRBD2 identical over 7 bases. The CDR3 runs to 14 residues. In germline, CDR1 is LNHNV, CDR2 YYDKDF (reference sequence). With V trimmed by 3 bases and J by 7 bases, 6 bases remained unmatched. The CDR3 DNA follows: TGTGCCACCAGCAGGGACTTTAGCGGGAATGAGCAGTTCTTC. Translation: CATSRDFSGNEQFF.